The clone carrying this TCR beta chain was observed a few times. These data belong to a study of hypomethylating agent response in myelodysplastic syndrome. This CDR3 is built from 16 residues. The V gene end was trimmed by 5 bases and the J gene end by 0 bases; junction bases not matched to a gene: 7. Germline V CDR1 and CDR2: SGHVS, FQNEAQ. Produced via immunoSEQ multiplex PCR; TCRdb's table is partial and in-frame only. This table holds under 3,500 clones, 87% found once. This clonotype originated in a human donor with myelodysplastic syndrome. The chain couples TRBV7-8 to TRBJ1-1; the match to TRBD1 covers 9 bases. This specimen was bone marrow, taken before or after starting hypomethylating agent treatment for myelodysplastic syndrome (not recorded which). The CDR3 sequence is CASSRGTGYVNTEAFF. The CDR3 bases are TGTGCCAGCAGCCGCGGGACAGGGTATGTGAACACTGAAGCTTTCTTT.